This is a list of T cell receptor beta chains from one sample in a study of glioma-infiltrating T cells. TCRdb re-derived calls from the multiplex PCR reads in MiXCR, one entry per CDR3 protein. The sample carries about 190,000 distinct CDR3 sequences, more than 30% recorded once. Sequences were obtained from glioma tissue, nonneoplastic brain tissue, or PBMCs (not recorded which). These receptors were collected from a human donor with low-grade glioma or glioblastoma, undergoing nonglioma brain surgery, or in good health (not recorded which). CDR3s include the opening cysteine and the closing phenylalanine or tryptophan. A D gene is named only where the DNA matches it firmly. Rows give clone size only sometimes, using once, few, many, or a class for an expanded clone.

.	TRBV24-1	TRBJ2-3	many	TGTGCCACCAGTGATTCGCGAGAGATCACAGATACGCAGTATTTT	CATSDSREITDTQYF
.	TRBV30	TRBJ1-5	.	TGTGCCTGGAGTGAAGGCCAGTCAGGGCAGCCCCAGCATTTT	CAWSEGQSGQPQHF
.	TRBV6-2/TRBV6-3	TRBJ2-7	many	TGTGCCAGCAGAGGACCGTCCGGGAACGAGCAGTACTTC	CASRGPSGNEQYF
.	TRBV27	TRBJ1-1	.	TGTGCCAGCAGTTCCCCGAGGGGGGCTGAAGCTTTCTTT	CASSSPRGAEAFF
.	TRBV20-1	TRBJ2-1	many	TGCAGTGCTAGAGATAATAGAAACAATGAGCAGTTCTTC	CSARDNRNNEQFF
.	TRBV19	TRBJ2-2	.	TGTGCCAGTAGATGGGGTTCGAACACCGGGGAGCTGTTTTTT	CASRWGSNTGELFF
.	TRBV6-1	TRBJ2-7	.	TGTGCCAGCAGCCCCCAGAAGGGATCGGGGTACGAGCAGTACTTC	CASSPQKGSGYEQYF
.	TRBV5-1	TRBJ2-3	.	TGCGCCAGCAGCTTGGTCGACCTCACAGATACGCAGTATTTT	CASSLVDLTDTQYF
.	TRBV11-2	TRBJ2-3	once	TGTGCCAGCAGCCCCGGGGAGACCAGAACAGATACGCAGTATTTT	CASSPGETRTDTQYF
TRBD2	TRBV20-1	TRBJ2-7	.	TGCAGTGCCGAGCGGCTAGCGGGAGTCAACGAGCAGTACTTC	CSAERLAGVNEQYF
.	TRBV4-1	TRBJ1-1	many	TGCGCCAGCAGCCAACTCGGTTGGGGCACTGAAGCTTTCTTT	CASSQLGWGTEAFF
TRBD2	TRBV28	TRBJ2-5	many	TGTGCCAGCAGCCGAGCGGAACTAGCGGTCCAAGAGACCCAGTACTTC	CASSRAELAVQETQYF
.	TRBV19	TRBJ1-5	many	TGTGCCAGTAGTATTCAACACGATCAGCCCCAGCATTTT	CASSIQHDQPQHF
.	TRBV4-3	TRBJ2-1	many	TGCGCCAGCAGCCAAGAAAGGGGCAATGAGCAGTTCTTC	CASSQERGNEQFF
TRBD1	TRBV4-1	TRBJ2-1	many	TGCGCCAGCAGCCAAGGGACAGGGGGAGGGAATGAGCAGTTCTTC	CASSQGTGGGNEQFF
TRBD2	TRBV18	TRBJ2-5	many	TGTGCCAGCTCCGGACTAGACCAAGAGACCCAGTACTTC	CASSGLDQETQYF
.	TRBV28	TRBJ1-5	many	TGTGCCAGCAGTTCGAGGGAAGGCAATCAGCCCCAGCATTTT	CASSSREGNQPQHF
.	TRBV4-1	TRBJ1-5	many	TGCGCCAGCAGCCCAGGGAGTTCGAGCAATCAGCCCCAGCATTTT	CASSPGSSSNQPQHF
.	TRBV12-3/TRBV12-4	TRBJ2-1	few	TGTGCCAGCAGCCCTCCGGGCCCGAGCTCCTACAATGAGCAGTTCTTC	CASSPPGPSSYNEQFF
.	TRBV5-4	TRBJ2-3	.	TGTGCCAGCACCTTCTCTGGTTCTAGCACAGATACGCAGTATTTT	CASTFSGSSTDTQYF
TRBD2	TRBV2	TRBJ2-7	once	TGTGCCAGCAGGACTAGCGGGGCCTCCTACGAGCAGTACTTC	CASRTSGASYEQYF
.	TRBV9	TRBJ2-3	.	TGTGCCAGCAGCATATCGGGGATTTCCACAGATACGCAGTATTTT	CASSISGISTDTQYF
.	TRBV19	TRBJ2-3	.	TGTGCCAGTAAGTCCTCCTGGGCGACTTCGGCCCATACGCAGTATTTT	CASKSSWATSAHTQYF
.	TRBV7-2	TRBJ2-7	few	TGTGCCAGCAGCTACGGAGGGGGGATCTACGAGCAGTACTTC	CASSYGGGIYEQYF
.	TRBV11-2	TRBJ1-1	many	TGTGCCAGCAGCTCTTCCGGGGCTGAAGCTTTCTTT	CASSSSGAEAFF
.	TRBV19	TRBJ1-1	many	TGTGCCAGTAGTCACCAGATAGCTAGCACTGAAGCTTTCTTT	CASSHQIASTEAFF
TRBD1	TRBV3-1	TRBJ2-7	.	TGTGCCAGCAGGGGACAGGGGAGAGGCTACGAGCAGTACTTC	CASRGQGRGYEQYF
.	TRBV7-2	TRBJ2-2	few	TGTGCCAGCAGCTTTTCTAGCGTCAACACCGGGGAGCTGTTTTTT	CASSFSSVNTGELFF
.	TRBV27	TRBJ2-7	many	TGTGCCAGCAGGGACAGCTCCTACGAGCAGTACTTC	CASRDSSYEQYF
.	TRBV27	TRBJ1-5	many	TGTGCCAGCAGTTTATCAAATTCTCAGCCCCAGCATTTT	CASSLSNSQPQHF
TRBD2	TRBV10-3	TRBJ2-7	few	TGTGCCATCAGTGGACCCCTGGGGGGGACGAACGAGCAGTACTTC	CAISGPLGGTNEQYF
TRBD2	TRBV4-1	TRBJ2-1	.	TGCGCCAGCAGCCAACCGGGACTAGGGTATGAGCAGTTCTTC	CASSQPGLGYEQFF
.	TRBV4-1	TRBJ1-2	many	TGCGCCAGCAGCCAAGAACCCGACTCCATTTTCAACTATGGCTACACCTTC	CASSQEPDSIFNYGYTF
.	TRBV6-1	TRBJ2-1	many	TGTGCCAGCAGCCGGAAGCGGAGAGGGGGCAATGAGCAGTTCTTC	CASSRKRRGGNEQFF
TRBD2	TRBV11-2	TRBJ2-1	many	TGTGCCAGCAGCTCACGGGAGGGCCAGAGGGGTGAGCAGTTCTTC	CASSSREGQRGEQFF
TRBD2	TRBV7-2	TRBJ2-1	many	TGTGCCAGCAGCATAGCGGGAGGGAGCTCCTACAATGAGCAGTTCTTC	CASSIAGGSSYNEQFF
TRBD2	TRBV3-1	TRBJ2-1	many	TGTGCCAGCAGCCAAGATCAACTAGCGGGGTCCTACAATGAGCAGTTCTTC	CASSQDQLAGSYNEQFF
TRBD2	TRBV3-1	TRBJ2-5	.	TGTGCCAGCAGCCCAAGCGGGAGCCAAGAGACCCAGTACTTC	CASSPSGSQETQYF
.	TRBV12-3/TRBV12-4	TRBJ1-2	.	TGTGCCAGCAGCGGGAGGGCGAGGTATGGCTACACCTTC	CASSGRARYGYTF
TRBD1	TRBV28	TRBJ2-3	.	TGTGCCAGCAGTATACTAGGGTGGCAGGGGGTGAAAGATACGCAGTATTTT	CASSILGWQGVKDTQYF